These T cell receptor beta chains were read from a single sample in a study of T cells after yellow fever vaccination. MiXCR, run by TCRdb on the 5' RACE reads, gives a single entry per CDR3 protein. The sample shows about 500,000 distinct CDR3 sequences, approximately 16% of them seen only once. The sequences come from PBMCs, collected about 5 days after the first yellow fever vaccination. All receptors derive from a man aged 18 to 29 who received the YFV17D yellow fever vaccine. Both conserved end residues are trimmed from each CDR3. The order of the fields is D gene, J gene, V gene, CDR3 protein. D genes are given only for firm matches.

. TRBJ1-3 TRBV7-2 ASSLVAGGNTIY
TRBD1 TRBJ2-3 TRBV11-2 ASSLSPRGQTWDTQY
TRBD1 TRBJ1-6 TRBV6-5 ASSHRGQSYNSPLH
. TRBJ1-5 TRBV6-4 ASSQETGPNQPQH
. TRBJ2-2 TRBV20-1 SASTNTGELF
. TRBJ2-2 TRBV4-3 ASSQEPPRGAGGELF
TRBD2 TRBJ2-5 TRBV20-1 SARAERGIRETQY
. TRBJ2-5 TRBV9 ASSVDETQY
TRBD1 TRBJ1-2 TRBV4-3 ASSQDRGLSGT
. TRBJ1-1 TRBV7-8 ASSLRPQGTEAF
TRBD1 TRBJ2-2 TRBV5-1 ASSLQGAETGELF
TRBD1 TRBJ1-1 TRBV27 ASTRGAGGLTEAF
TRBD1 TRBJ1-2 TRBV12-3/TRBV12-4 ASRPTGDHYGYT
. TRBJ2-7 TRBV4-1 ASSPTRLQGITYEQY
TRBD2 TRBJ2-7 TRBV20-1 SARAFSGSSYEQY
TRBD1 TRBJ1-5 TRBV29-1 SVATGGNQPQH
TRBD1 TRBJ1-2 TRBV20-1 SARGDSSSYGYT
. TRBJ1-4 TRBV12-3/TRBV12-4 ASTTLDQGSQNEKLF
. TRBJ2-5 TRBV12-3/TRBV12-4 ASSLVPSRRQETQY
. TRBJ1-1 TRBV4-3 ASTPTQVRVNTEAF
. TRBJ2-2 TRBV4-1 ASSQITRRAPRLGANTGELF
. TRBJ2-3 TRBV7-3 ASSLTQDYTQY
TRBD1 TRBJ2-6 TRBV11-2 ASSQGASGANVLT
TRBD1 TRBJ1-5 TRBV6-2/TRBV6-3 ASSYSLDSGTGIFQPQH
TRBD2 TRBJ2-3 TRBV2 ASSEYTSGTDTQY
TRBD1 TRBJ2-3 TRBV29-1 SVTGQGFADTQY
TRBD1 TRBJ1-1 TRBV20-1 SAWGQGMRLNTEAF
TRBD1 TRBJ2-6 TRBV28 ASLTTGWTGGGSGANVLT
TRBD1 TRBJ2-1 TRBV3-1 ASSQVAGTVNNEQF
. TRBJ1-1 TRBV6-4 ASSDSHRGLGEAF
TRBD2 TRBJ2-5 TRBV6-2/TRBV6-3 ASTSGVAGGWTQY
. TRBJ1-6 TRBV27 ASSFLQAISPLH
. TRBJ1-2 TRBV6-2/TRBV6-3 ASLGHRTNYGYT
TRBD1 TRBJ1-2 TRBV6-2/TRBV6-3 ASSRGGQSGNYGYT
. TRBJ2-1 TRBV21-1 ASSTGEDRTGYNEQF
. TRBJ2-1 TRBV4-3 ASSQESPDEQF
. TRBJ2-7 TRBV7-3 ASSQTGTGVFGEQY
TRBD2 TRBJ2-1 TRBV5-1 ASSPAGSSGGAYNEQF
. TRBJ2-1 TRBV4-1 ASSQVTGNEQF
. TRBJ2-3 TRBV9 ASSAAEGGNTDTQY
TRBD1 TRBJ1-5 TRBV5-8 ASSADRGNQPQH
. TRBJ2-3 TRBV7-2 ASSFIDTQY
TRBD1 TRBJ2-1 TRBV12-3/TRBV12-4 ASSSSGQGADEQF
. TRBJ2-5 TRBV2 ASSELAGTSETQY
TRBD2 TRBJ2-2 TRBV7-9 ASSSSGENTGELF
TRBD2 TRBJ2-3 TRBV7-2 ASTSRLAGGTDTQY
TRBD2 TRBJ2-2 TRBV24-1 ATSDSGLAGATGELF
. TRBJ1-2 TRBV19 ATGPDTSYT
TRBD1 TRBJ2-3 TRBV20-1 SASGQGARDTQY
. TRBJ2-2 TRBV12-3/TRBV12-4 ASYYRGSTGELF
. TRBJ1-2 TRBV7-9 ASSSQGNGYT
. TRBJ1-2 TRBV6-2/TRBV6-3 ASSYEGGYGYT
. TRBJ1-1 TRBV12-3/TRBV12-4 ASSLDRVRTEAF
TRBD2 TRBJ2-2 TRBV6-1 ATTGQAGGPGELF
TRBD1 TRBJ1-1 TRBV6-2/TRBV6-3 ASSATGAANTEAF
TRBD2 TRBJ2-1 TRBV5-6 TGTSGGPFSYNEQF
. TRBJ2-3 TRBV7-8 ASSLVGSVRNTQY
. TRBJ2-1 TRBV7-2 ASSLAGGIEF
. TRBJ2-3 TRBV21-1 ASSNPTQSTDTQY
. TRBJ1-1 TRBV6-5 ASLSRLFTEAF